This T cell receptor (beta chain) was captured by sequencing in a study of identical twins. General study results and limits: An excess of low generation probability was shown by twin-shared out-of-frame alpha sequences. Reduced insertions were recorded for abundant cord blood beta clonotypes, with no such pattern in memory repertoires.

This clonotype has more than one count but fewer than ten. Its specificity is not known. Trimming cost V 7 bases and J 6 bases; bases outside gene matches: 8. The CDR3 has 13 residues. In TCRdb, the 5' RACE reads were re-called with MiXCR into one record per CDR3 protein. The sample has hundreds of thousands of distinct CDR3 sequences, less than 7% seen once; the top ten hold approximately 1.6%. Healthy Caucasians were all of the donors. This sequence was found in a man between 18 and 35 years old in good health. This chain joins TRBV12-3 or TRBV12-4 and TRBJ1-2, with 7 positions matching TRBD1. Sequenced sample: naive T cells sorted from blood. The DNA of the CDR3 is TGTGCCAGCACCTCGACAGGGATCAATGGCTACACCTTC. Protein sequence: CASTSTGINGYTF.